Below are 32 T cell receptor beta chains sequenced from a single sample in a study of shared clonotypes between healthy human individuals (dated by TCRdb to the early 2020s). Library generation was performed with the immunoSEQ multiplex PCR assay. Entries here come from immuneACCESS through TCRdb and include only in-frame sequences with V and J called. Some clones fail to appear in such tables; in the studies checked, an unresolved V gene covers under half of the shortfall, and the cause of the remainder is unknown. This sample has about 2.4 million clones in its table, and more than 90% of those were observed once. The top ten clonotypes cover over 0.12% of the sample. The sequencing input was naive CD4+ T cells sorted from blood. The sample's cell subset or site label, in plain terms: CD45RA+ positively selected. These receptors were taken from a man aged 18 to 30 in good health.

Turning to this clone: Different DNA sequences within this sample yield the same CDR3. The chain joins TRBV27 to TRBJ1-1; 9 bases are shared with TRBD1. After removal of 3 bases from V and 0 bases from J, the junction contained 2 bases not matched to a gene. Germline loops: CDR1 MNHEY, CDR2 SMNVEV (reference sequence). The length of the CDR3 is 15 residues. The CDR3, as DNA: TGTGCCAGCAGTTTGGGGACAGGGATGAACACTGAAGCTTTCTTT. As protein: CASSLGTGMNTEAFF.

The chain recombines TRBV28 with TRBJ1-5; 8 nucleotides align to TRBD1. The V gene's germline CDR1 is MDHEN and CDR2 SYDVKM. The CDR3 length is 18 residues. J gave up 2 bases and V 4 bases, and 13 bases lay outside the gene matches. In DNA, the CDR3 is TGTGCCAGCAGTTCCCCCGGACAGGGAAGAGGAGGCAATCAGCCCCAGCATTTT. It is translated as CASSSPGQGRGGNQPQHF.

With regard to this clone: The sample holds other DNA sequences that translate to the same CDR3. The chain has TRBV11-2 and TRBJ2-5, with 7 bases that match TRBD2. The CDR3 runs 13 residues. Germline V lookup: CDR1 SGHAT, CDR2 FQNNGV. V was clipped by 8 bases and J by 1 base; unmatched bases: 4. The DNA of the CDR3 is TGTGCCAGCTCTAGCGGAATCCAAGAGACCCAGTACTTC. It codes for CASSSGIQETQYF.

This chain joins TRBV6-1 and TRBJ2-7; 9 bases align to TRBD1. The CDR3 is 12 amino acids. The V and J ends lost 6 bases and 5 bases, in that order; junction bases with no gene match: 2. Per germline, CDR1 MNHNS and CDR2 SASEGT. The chain's CDR3 is CASRTGGNEQYF. CDR3 DNA sequence: TGTGCCAGCAGGACAGGGGGGAACGAGCAGTACTTC.

V and J are TRBV18 and TRBJ2-7; D is perhaps TRBD2 (5 bases). Trimming stripped 4 bases from V and 5 bases from J, with 15 bases between. Germline CDR1 is KGHSH and CDR2 is LQKENI. The length of the CDR3 is 14 residues. CDR3 residues: CASSLSGSINEQYF. CDR3 in DNA: TGTGCCAGCTCACTATCGGGATCGATAAACGAGCAGTACTTC.

The rearrangement joins TRBV9 to TRBJ2-7; unclear D gene. CDR3 size: 13 residues. The ends were cut back, 3 bases at V and 7 bases at J, with 14 bases in the middle. Per germline, CDR1 SGDLS and CDR2 YYNGEE. The CDR3 spells CASSGDFSAEQYF. The CDR3 bases are TGTGCCAGCAGCGGAGATTTTTCGGCTGAGCAGTACTTC.

The chain recombines TRBV5-1 with TRBJ1-1, with D unresolved. The CDR3 loop spans 14 amino acids. Trimming pared 4 bases from V and 0 bases from J, leaving 10 bases between. CDR1 and CDR2 from the germline V gene are SGHRS and YFSETQ. The CDR3 DNA reads as TGCGCCAGCAGCGAAACGGATATGAACACTGAAGCTTTCTTT. Residues: CASSETDMNTEAFF.

CDR3 nucleotides: TGTGCCAGCAGTGAAGTGGGTAGCGGGAGGTCGACAGATACGCAGTATTTT. Residues: CASSEVGSGRSTDTQYF. The rearrangement uses TRBV6-1 and TRBJ2-3, with 10 bases aligning to TRBD2. The J segment lost 3 bases and the V segment lost 1 base, leaving 7 bases of the junction unmatched. The germline gives CDR1 MNHNS, CDR2 SASEGT. The CDR3 sequence is 17 residues long.

The chain uses TRBV6-5 and TRBJ1-2; unclear D gene. V shed 0 bases and J shed 4 bases, with 15 bases lying between them. The CDR3 has 16 residues. CDR1 and CDR2 (germline): MNHEY, SVGAGI. CDR3 loop: CASSYSNLRSAYGYTF. CDR3 nucleotide sequence: TGTGCCAGCAGTTACTCGAATTTAAGGTCGGCCTATGGCTACACCTTC.

The V gene is TRBV6-8, the J gene TRBJ1-2; D remains unclear. The V and J ends lost 4 bases and 0 bases respectively, with 6 bases between them. The CDR3 runs 13 residues. Germline CDR1 reads MNHGY; CDR2 reads SAAAGT. CDR3 protein: CASSSGANYGYTF. CDR3 DNA sequence: TGTGCCAGCAGTTCGGGAGCTAACTATGGCTACACCTTC.

The chain links TRBV6-6 to TRBJ2-5, with TRBD2 identical over 12 bases. With 5 bases clipped from V and 5 bases from J, the junction kept 3 bases outside the gene matches. CDR1 is MNHNY, CDR2 SVGAGI, per germline (reference sequence). The CDR3 spans 14 residues. The DNA of the CDR3 is TGTGCCAGCAGTCTAGCGGGAGGGGGGGAGACCCAGTACTTC. Translating it yields CASSLAGGGETQYF.

The CDR3 DNA sequence: TGTGCCAGCAGCCAAGTGGGCGGTGGGCTCTACAATGAGCAGTTCTTC. Its translation: CASSQVGGGLYNEQFF. This chain links TRBV14 with TRBJ2-1, with unresolved D. Germline lookup yields CDR1 SGHDN and CDR2 FVKESK. There are 16 residues in the CDR3. The V end lost 1 base, the J end lost 3 bases, and 13 bases lay between the germline ends.

The chain combines TRBV6-1 with TRBJ1-1; D gene unclear. The CDR3 has 13 residues. Looked up from germline, CDR1 is MNHNS and CDR2 is SASEGT. With 8 bases removed from V and 5 bases from J, the gap between germline ends came to 15 bases. The CDR3 region is CASLKAGSTEAFF. CDR3 nucleotide sequence: TGTGCCAGCCTCAAGGCAGGTAGTACTGAAGCTTTCTTT.

As to this clone: This CDR3 is also generated by other DNA sequences in the sample. The chain combines TRBV18 with TRBJ1-1; TRBD1 aligns across 9 bases. The CDR3 has 15 residues. Germline trimming cut 1 base from V and 1 base from J; bases unmatched to any gene: 1. CDR1 and CDR2 (germline): KGHSH, LQKENI. The DNA for the CDR3 is TGTGCCAGCTCACCACTGGGACAGGGGAACACTGAAGCTTTCTTT. Protein product: CASSPLGQGNTEAFF.

A note on this clone: The same CDR3 is also encoded by other DNA sequences in this sample. The chain carries TRBV5-1 and TRBJ2-7; 12 bases match TRBD2. The CDR3 is 15 residues long. CDR1 SGHRS and CDR2 YFSETQ come from the germline V gene. V was clipped by 4 bases and J by 0 bases; unmatched bases: 2. In nucleotides, the CDR3 is TGCGCCAGCAGCCCGGGACTAGCGGGCTCCTACGAGCAGTACTTC. Its protein is CASSPGLAGSYEQYF.

The chain has TRBV2 and TRBJ2-1; no clear D. The V gene lost 1 base and the J gene lost 8 bases, with 12 bases spanning the gap. In germline, CDR1 is SNHLY, CDR2 FYNNEI. This CDR3 spans 14 amino acids. CDR3 sequence (DNA): TGTGCCAGCAGTGAAGAAAGCGTTAGTCATGAGCAGTTCTTC. Protein sequence: CASSEESVSHEQFF.

V and J are TRBV30 and TRBJ1-5; D possibly corresponds to TRBD1 (5 bases). With 3 bases removed from V and 2 bases from J, the gap between germline ends came to 11 bases. CDR3 length: 14 residues. Germline lookup yields CDR1 GTSNPN and CDR2 SVGIG (reference sequence). The CDR3 sequence: CAWRGETGNQPQHF. The CDR3 coding sequence is TGTGCCTGGAGGGGGGAAACGGGCAATCAGCCCCAGCATTTT.

This clone was found once. V and J are TRBV7-8 and TRBJ2-7; D gene ambiguous. The CDR3 consists of 15 residues. The ends were cut back, 3 bases at V and 2 bases at J, with 14 bases in the middle. Germline assignment: CDR1 SGHVS and CDR2 FQNEAQ. CDR3 residues: CASSFSRWGTYEQYF. The CDR3 bases are TGTGCCAGCAGCTTCTCTCGTTGGGGAACCTACGAGCAGTACTTC.

V usage is TRBV28 and J usage is TRBJ2-2; D perhaps matches TRBD2 (6 bases). Germline assignment: CDR1 MDHEN and CDR2 SYDVKM. The CDR3 length is 16 residues. V gave up 6 bases and J gave up 6 bases, with 20 bases separating them. CDR3 bases: TGTGCCAGCAGGACACGAGGACGGGAGATGGCCGGGGAGCTGTTTTTT. The encoded protein is CASRTRGREMAGELFF.

The chain has TRBV9 and TRBJ2-5; D gene unclear. Germline lookup yields CDR1 SGDLS and CDR2 YYNGEE. Trimming took off 0 bases at V and 4 bases at J, with 10 bases between the two ends. There are 14 residues in the CDR3. CDR3 sequence (DNA): TGTGCCAGCAGCGTAGAGTCGGCCGGAGAGACCCAGTACTTC. Residues: CASSVESAGETQYF.

The chain has TRBV6-5 and TRBJ1-6; 7 nucleotides align to TRBD1. With V trimmed by 2 bases and J by 10 bases, 5 bases remained unmatched. The length of the CDR3 is 14 residues. Germline CDR1 MNHEY, CDR2 SVGAGI. DNA for the CDR3: TGTGCCAGCAGTTACACGGGACAGTCCTCACCCCTCCACTTT. Encoded protein: CASSYTGQSSPLHF.

This clone appeared a few times. The V and J genes are TRBV15 and TRBJ1-5; D is uncertain. The germline V gene has CDR1 LNHNV and CDR2 YYDKDF (reference sequence). The V end was cut by 6 bases, the J end by 3 bases, with 6 bases between. The CDR3 contains 12 residues. CDR3 region: CATSPINQPQHF. For the CDR3, the DNA is TGTGCCACCAGTCCCATCAATCAGCCCCAGCATTTT.

The chain is built from TRBV10-3 and TRBJ2-3, with 8 bases matching TRBD2. This CDR3 comprises 14 residues. V lost 7 bases, J lost 6 bases, and 9 bases stayed unmatched. Germline V gene sequence: CDR1 ENHRY, CDR2 SYGVKD. The CDR3 sequence: CAITGGQVGDTQYF. In DNA form, the CDR3 reads TGTGCCATCACGGGAGGGCAGGTTGGGGATACGCAGTATTTT.

V and J are TRBV9 and TRBJ2-1; D ambiguous. Deletions cut 7 bases from V and 15 bases from J, with 17 bases between. Germline V lookup: CDR1 SGDLS, CDR2 YYNGEE. This CDR3 spans 11 amino acids. The CDR3 nucleotides are TGTGCCAGCGGTCCGACCCTTAGTCCGTTCTTC. Protein: CASGPTLSPFF.

This chain joins TRBV18 and TRBJ1-1; D is uncertain. The CDR3 has 13 residues. The V gene lost 2 bases and the J gene lost 7 bases, with 11 bases spanning the gap. Germline lookup yields CDR1 KGHSH and CDR2 LQKENI. The chain's CDR3 is CASSPDHKGEAFF. The CDR3 DNA is TGTGCCAGCTCACCAGATCACAAGGGTGAAGCTTTCTTT.

The V and J genes are TRBV2 and TRBJ2-7, with 15 nucleotides matching TRBD2. Per the germline V gene, CDR1 is SNHLY and CDR2 is FYNNEI. V shed 5 bases and J 3 bases; nucleotides not matched to a gene: 14. There are 19 residues in the CDR3. CDR3 protein: CASSFFRPGLAGGNYEQYF. In nucleotides, the CDR3 is TGTGCCAGCAGTTTCTTTAGACCGGGACTAGCGGGAGGAAACTACGAGCAGTACTTC.

The CDR3 region has the DNA TGCGCCAGCAGCCCCGGCCCGTGGGCGAACACCGGGGAGCTGTTTTTT. Its translation is CASSPGPWANTGELFF. The chain couples TRBV5-1 to TRBJ2-2; D is unresolved. V dropped 4 bases and J dropped 0 bases, with 13 bases sitting between them. Germline lookup yields CDR1 SGHRS and CDR2 YFSETQ. CDR3 length equals 16 residues.

The gene calls are TRBV5-4 and TRBJ2-1, with 11 nucleotides matching TRBD2. CDR3 length: 16 amino acids. The V gene's germline CDR1 is SGHNT and CDR2 YYREEE (reference sequence). The ends lost 0 bases at V and 6 bases at J; junction bases unmatched: 5. Written as DNA, the CDR3 is TGTGCCAGCAGCTTGGCCCCTAGCGGGAGGCTCAATGAGCAGTTCTTC. Translated: CASSLAPSGRLNEQFF.

The chain recombines TRBV6-5 with TRBJ2-2, with D possibly TRBD1 on 5 matching bases. Germline V gene lookup returns CDR1 MNHEY and CDR2 SVGAGI. V lost 7 bases to trimming and J lost 7 bases, with 16 bases between them. The CDR3 consists of 14 residues. The CDR3 reads CASTRSGSSGELFF. In nucleotides, the CDR3 is TGTGCCAGCACCCGGTCAGGGTCAAGCGGGGAGCTGTTTTTT.

This chain uses TRBV6-6 with TRBJ2-3; 12 positions agree with TRBD2. In germline, CDR1 is MNHNY, CDR2 SVGAGI (reference sequence). V shed 6 bases, J shed 6 bases, and the junction held 7 bases outside the gene matches. The CDR3 runs 15 residues. CDR3 in DNA: TGTGCCAGCAGGGAACTAGCGGGAGGAATGGATACGCAGTATTTT. Translation: CASRELAGGMDTQYF.

The genes are TRBV6-5 and TRBJ2-2; D unresolved. Looked up from germline, CDR1 is MNHEY and CDR2 is SVGAGI. CDR3 length: 14 residues. The germline V and J ends were trimmed by 6 bases and 6 bases, with 14 bases remaining between them. This chain's CDR3 is CASSRLHSPGELFF. CDR3 bases: TGTGCCAGCAGCCGCTTGCATTCCCCCGGGGAGCTGTTTTTT.

This chain links TRBV6-5 with TRBJ1-1, with unresolved D. The V gene lost 10 bases and the J gene lost 6 bases, with 6 bases spanning the gap. Looked up from germline, CDR1 is MNHEY and CDR2 is SVGAGI. This CDR3 is built from 9 residues. The CDR3, as DNA: TGTGCCACCGCACCTGAAGCTTTCTTT. The encoded protein is CATAPEAFF.